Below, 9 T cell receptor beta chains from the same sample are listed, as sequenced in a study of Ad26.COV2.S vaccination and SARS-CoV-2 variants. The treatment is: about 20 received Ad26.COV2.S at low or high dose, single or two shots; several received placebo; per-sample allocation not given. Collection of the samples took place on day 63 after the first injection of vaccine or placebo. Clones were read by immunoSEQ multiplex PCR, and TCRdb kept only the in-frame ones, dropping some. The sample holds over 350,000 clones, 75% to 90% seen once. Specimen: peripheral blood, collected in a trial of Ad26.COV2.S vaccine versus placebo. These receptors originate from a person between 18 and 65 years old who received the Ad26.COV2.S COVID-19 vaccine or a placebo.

The CDR3 protein is CASSSLRSRDGYTF. CDR3 coding DNA: TGTGCCAGCAGCTCCCTCCGCAGTCGCGATGGCTACACCTTC. The chain uses TRBV11-2 and TRBJ1-2, with D unresolved. Germline V gene sequence: CDR1 SGHAT, CDR2 FQNNGV. This CDR3 is 14 amino acids long. V shed 4 bases and J shed 6 bases, with 15 bases lying between them.

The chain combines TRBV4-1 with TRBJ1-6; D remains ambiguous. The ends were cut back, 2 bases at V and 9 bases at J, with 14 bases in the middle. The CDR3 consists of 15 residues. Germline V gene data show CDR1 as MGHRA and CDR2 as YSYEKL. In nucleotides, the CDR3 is TGCGCCAGCAGCCAATTTTCTCAATTGGGTTCACCCCTCCACTTT. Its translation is CASSQFSQLGSPLHF.

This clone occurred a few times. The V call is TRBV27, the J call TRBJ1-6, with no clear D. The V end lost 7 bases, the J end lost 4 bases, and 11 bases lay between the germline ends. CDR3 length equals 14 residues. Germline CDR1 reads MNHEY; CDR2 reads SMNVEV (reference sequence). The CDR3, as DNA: TGTGCCAGCACCTCGGAGGGTTATAATTCACCCCTCCACTTT. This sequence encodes CASTSEGYNSPLHF.

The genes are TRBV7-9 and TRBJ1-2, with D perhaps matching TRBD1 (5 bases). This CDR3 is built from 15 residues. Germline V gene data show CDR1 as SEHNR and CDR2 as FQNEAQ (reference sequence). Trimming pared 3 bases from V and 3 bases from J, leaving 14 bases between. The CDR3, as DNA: TGTGCCAGCAGCTTGAATGAGGGGTCCCACTATGGCTACACCTTC. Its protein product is CASSLNEGSHYGYTF.

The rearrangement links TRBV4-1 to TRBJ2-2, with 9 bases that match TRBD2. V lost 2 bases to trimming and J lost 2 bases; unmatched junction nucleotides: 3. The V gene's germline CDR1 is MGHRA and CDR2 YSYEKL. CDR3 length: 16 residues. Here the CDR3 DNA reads TGCGCCAGCAGCCAAAGCGGGGGGACAAACACCGGGGAGCTGTTTTTT. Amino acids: CASSQSGGTNTGELFF.

CDR3 sequence: CASSIVGQSGMTNRGYTF. In DNA, the CDR3 is TGTGCCAGTAGTATTGTCGGGCAGTCAGGGATGACCAATCGCGGCTACACCTTC. The V gene is TRBV19, the J gene TRBJ1-2; D may be TRBD1 (5 bases). This CDR3 is 18 amino acids long. In germline, CDR1 is LNHDA, CDR2 SQIVND (reference sequence). The V end was cut by 3 bases, the J end by 8 bases, with 28 bases between.

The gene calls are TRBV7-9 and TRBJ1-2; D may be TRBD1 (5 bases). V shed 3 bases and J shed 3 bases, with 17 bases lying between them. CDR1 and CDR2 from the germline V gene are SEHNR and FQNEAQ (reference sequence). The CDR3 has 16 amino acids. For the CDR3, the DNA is TGTGCCAGCAGCTTTAGTCCACCGGGGCAGCACTATGGCTACACCTTC. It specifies CASSFSPPGQHYGYTF.

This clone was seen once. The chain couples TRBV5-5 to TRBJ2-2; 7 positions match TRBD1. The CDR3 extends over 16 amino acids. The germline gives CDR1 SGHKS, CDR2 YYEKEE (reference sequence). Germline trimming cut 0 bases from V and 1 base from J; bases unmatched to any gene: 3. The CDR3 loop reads CASSLGQGVNTGELFF. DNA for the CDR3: TGTGCCAGCAGCTTGGGTCAGGGGGTGAACACCGGGGAGCTGTTTTTT.

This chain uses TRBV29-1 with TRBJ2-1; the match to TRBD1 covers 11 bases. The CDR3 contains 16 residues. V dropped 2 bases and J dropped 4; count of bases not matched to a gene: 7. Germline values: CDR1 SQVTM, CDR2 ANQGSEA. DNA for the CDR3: TGCAGCGTTGAAAATCGGGACAGGGGGTATTACAATGAGCAGTTCTTC. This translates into CSVENRDRGYYNEQFF.